The 20 T cell receptor beta chains listed next were all sequenced from one sample in a study of shared clonotypes between healthy human individuals. CD45RO-negative, CCR7-selected cells formed the naive CD8 fraction, which excluded terminally differentiated effector memory CD45RA+ cells. The method was immunoSEQ multiplex PCR; TCRdb's version includes in-frame clones alone and lacks a portion of them. In the table there are 600,000 or so clones, about 98% of which are singletons. Source material: naive CD8+ T cells sorted from blood. These receptors were taken from a man aged 30 to 39 in good health.

This clone was found once. This chain connects TRBV7-8 to TRBJ1-1; D perhaps matches TRBD1 (6 bases). The CDR3 has 13 residues. Germline lookup yields CDR1 SGHVS and CDR2 FQNEAQ. Deletions cut 2 bases from V and 4 bases from J, with 8 bases between. This CDR3 reads CASSLMGATEAFF. The DNA for the CDR3 is TGTGCCAGCAGCTTAATGGGGGCCACTGAAGCTTTCTTT. Full variable domain (remainder filled in from reference TRBV7-8 and TRBJ1-1): GAGVSQSPRYKVAKRGQDVALRCDPISGHVSLFWYQQALGQGPEFLTYFQNEAQLDKSGLPSDRFFAERPEGSVSTLKIQRTQQEDSAVYLCASSLMGATEAFFGQGTRLTVV.

In the case of this clone: The sample holds other DNA sequences that translate to the same CDR3. The V and J genes are TRBV27 and TRBJ2-1; the D is unclear. Deletions cut 0 bases from V and 5 bases from J, with 5 bases between. Germline loops: CDR1 MNHEY, CDR2 SMNVEV (reference sequence). The CDR3 sequence is 13 residues long. Here the CDR3 reads CASSLSRHNEQFF. The CDR3 DNA sequence: TGTGCCAGCAGTTTATCGAGGCACAATGAGCAGTTCTTC.

This clone is a singleton in its sample. V usage is TRBV27 and J usage is TRBJ2-1; 9 positions match TRBD1. V trimming: 5 bases; J trimming: 12 bases; junction bases outside the gene matches: 8. The CDR3 length is 13 residues. CDR1 MNHEY and CDR2 SMNVEV come from the germline V gene (reference sequence). CDR3 in amino acids: CASSPGTGRRQFF. In DNA form, the CDR3 reads TGTGCCAGCAGTCCTGGGACAGGGCGTAGGCAGTTCTTC.

The chain couples TRBV11-2 to TRBJ1-2; tentative D call: TRBD1 (5 bases). CDR3 size: 13 residues. Germline-derived CDR1 and CDR2 are SGHAT and FQNNGV. With 1 base removed from V and 7 bases from J, the gap between germline ends came to 10 bases. The chain's CDR3 is CASSLGQTFGYTF. CDR3 DNA sequence: TGTGCCAGCAGCTTAGGACAGACCTTTGGCTACACCTTC.

V gene TRBV5-1 combines with J gene TRBJ2-3; TRBD1 might be the D (5 bases). The V and J ends lost 0 bases and 1 base respectively, with 9 bases between them. CDR1 is SGHRS and CDR2 is YFSETQ in the germline V gene. The CDR3 has 15 amino acids. In DNA, the CDR3 is TGCGCCAGCAGCTTGGAGGGGTGGGGCACAGATACGCAGTATTTT. Its protein product is CASSLEGWGTDTQYF.

The J gene is TRBJ2-3, the V gene TRBV7-7; D ambiguous. Trimming shortened V by 3 bases and J by 1 base, and 5 bases separated the two germline ends. Germline V gene sequence: CDR1 SSHAT, CDR2 FNYEAQ (reference sequence). The CDR3 spans 13 residues. In DNA form, the CDR3 reads TGTGCCAGCAGCTTCCGGGGCACAGATACGCAGTATTTT. Translating it yields CASSFRGTDTQYF.

This chain joins TRBV29-1 and TRBJ2-1, with D unclear. The V gene's germline CDR1 is SQVTM and CDR2 ANQGSEA. Between the trimmed V and J ends, which lost 2 bases and 4 bases, there was a span of 24 bases. CDR3 length: 18 amino acids. The DNA for the CDR3 is TGCAGCGTTGAACTCATTGGATTTGAGACAAGCAATTACAATGAGCAGTTCTTC. Translating it yields CSVELIGFETSNYNEQFF.

The rearrangement links TRBV28 to TRBJ2-7; D perhaps matches TRBD2 (5 bases). V gave up 4 bases and J gave up 3 bases, with 22 bases separating them. From germline, CDR1 is MDHEN and CDR2 SYDVKM. This CDR3 region has 17 residues. CDR3 loop: CASSWTGTRENLYEQYF. CDR3 DNA sequence: TGTGCCAGCAGTTGGACCGGTACGAGGGAGAACCTCTACGAGCAGTACTTC.

The chain combines TRBV4-1 with TRBJ2-1, with D possibly matching TRBD2 (6 bases). Trimming took 1 base from V and 9 from J, leaving 16 bases between them. CDR3 length: 15 amino acids. Germline CDR1 is MGHRA and CDR2 is YSYEKL. The CDR3 loop is CASSQADSGWGEQFF. The CDR3 DNA reads as TGCGCCAGCAGCCAAGCGGATAGCGGATGGGGTGAGCAGTTCTTC.

The CDR3 sequence is CAWTVHDTDTQYF. The CDR3, as DNA: TGTGCCTGGACCGTCCACGACACAGATACGCAGTATTTT. The J gene is TRBJ2-3, the V gene TRBV30; D not certain. Germline CDR1 reads GTSNPN; CDR2 reads SVGIG (reference sequence). The length of the CDR3 is 13 residues. Trimming stripped 4 bases from V and 2 bases from J, with 10 bases between.

The chain has TRBV7-9 and TRBJ1-4; D call uncertain. This CDR3 comprises 14 residues. V shed 1 base and J shed 8 bases, with 11 bases lying between them. Germline-derived CDR1 and CDR2 are SEHNR and FQNEAQ (reference sequence). The CDR3 loop is CASSLDEEHEKLFF. DNA for the CDR3: TGTGCCAGCAGCTTAGATGAGGAACACGAAAAACTGTTTTTT. Full variable domain (missing parts from reference TRBV7-9 and TRBJ1-4): DTGVSQNPRHKITKRGQNVTFRCDPISEHNRLYWYRQTLGQGPEFLTYFQNEAQLEKSRLLSDRFSAERPKGSFSTLEIQRTEQGDSAMYLCASSLDEEHEKLFFGSGTQLSVL.

V gene TRBV29-1 combines with J gene TRBJ2-7, with 11 positions matching TRBD2. CDR3 length: 13 residues. The trim removed 7 bases at V and 2 bases at J, leaving 4 bases unmatched. Germline-derived CDR1 and CDR2 are SQVTM and ANQGSEA. CDR3 sequence (DNA): TGCAGCGCGGGGACTAGCGGTGCCTACGAGCAGTACTTC. Its protein product is CSAGTSGAYEQYF.

This chain links TRBV27 with TRBJ2-7, with 11 positions matching TRBD2. The CDR3 loop spans 14 amino acids. CDR1 is MNHEY and CDR2 is SMNVEV in the germline V gene (reference sequence). With 4 bases clipped from V and 7 bases from J, the junction kept 6 bases outside the gene matches. The CDR3 is CASSSLAGVGEQYF. CDR3 coding DNA: TGTGCCAGCAGTTCACTAGCGGGAGTGGGTGAGCAGTACTTC.

The gene calls are TRBV7-9 and TRBJ1-2; D is undetermined. Germline assignment: CDR1 SEHNR and CDR2 FQNEAQ (reference sequence). Deletions cut 7 bases from V and 8 bases from J, with 20 bases between. This CDR3 comprises 14 residues. The chain's CDR3 is CASTRTGPQRGYTF. The CDR3 DNA reads as TGTGCCAGCACCCGTACCGGCCCTCAGAGAGGCTACACCTTC.

This clone has a single count. The rearrangement uses TRBV11-2 and TRBJ2-5; TRBD2 aligns across 7 bases. The germline CDR1 and CDR2 sequences are SGHAT and FQNNGV. V lost 5 bases to trimming and J lost 3 bases; unmatched junction nucleotides: 9. The CDR3 sequence is 15 residues long. For the CDR3, the DNA is TGTGCCAGCAGCCCAACGTGGGAGGGAGAAGAGACCCAGTACTTC. The encoded protein is CASSPTWEGEETQYF.

V usage is TRBV27 and J usage is TRBJ1-1; D is perhaps TRBD1 (5 bases). Between the trimmed V and J ends, which lost 0 bases and 3 bases, there was a span of 5 bases. The CDR3 has 13 amino acids. CDR1 MNHEY and CDR2 SMNVEV come from the germline V gene (reference sequence). CDR3 in DNA: TGTGCCAGCAGTTTATCGGGGGACACTGAAGCTTTCTTT. It translates to CASSLSGDTEAFF.

DNA of the CDR3: TGTGCCAGCAGTTCCGTACAGGGGATGAACACTGAAGCTTTCTTT. Translation: CASSSVQGMNTEAFF. The chain employs TRBV25-1 and TRBJ1-1, with 7 bases identical to TRBD1. This CDR3 has 15 residues. Trimming at V came to 5 bases and at J to 0 bases, leaving 6 bases not matched to a gene. The V gene's germline CDR1 is MGHDK and CDR2 SYGVNS.

The chain joins TRBV4-3 to TRBJ1-3; D gene unclear. From germline, CDR1 is LGHNA and CDR2 YSLEER. V lost 1 base to trimming and J lost 0 bases, with 7 bases between them. This CDR3 has 15 amino acids. CDR3 sequence reads: CASSQARTSGNTIYF. The CDR3, as DNA: TGCGCCAGCAGCCAAGCCCGGACCTCTGGAAACACCATATATTTT.

J is TRBJ1-5 and V is TRBV7-8; D is possibly TRBD1 (6 bases). Germline V gives CDR1 SGHVS, CDR2 FQNEAQ. The V and J ends lost 5 bases and 5 bases respectively, with 25 bases between them. This CDR3 has 18 residues. The CDR3 DNA is TGTGCCAGCAGCCCCCACTCAGGACAGCCGGTAGGTCATCAGCCCCAGCATTTT. It specifies CASSPHSGQPVGHQPQHF. The full variable domain, in which reference TRBV7-8 and TRBJ1-5 provide the parts outside the CDR3, is GAGVSQSPRYKVAKRGQDVALRCDPISGHVSLFWYQQALGQGPEFLTYFQNEAQLDKSGLPSDRFFAERPEGSVSTLKIQRTQQEDSAVYLCASSPHSGQPVGHQPQHFGDGTRLSIL.

J is TRBJ2-1 and V is TRBV9; D might be TRBD1 (5 bases). Germline CDR1 SGDLS, CDR2 YYNGEE. The CDR3 consists of 15 residues. The V end lost 0 bases, the J end lost 6 bases, and 13 bases lay between the germline ends. CDR3 bases: TGTGCCAGCAGCGTAGGCATGAATAGGGGCAATGAGCAGTTCTTC. Encoded protein: CASSVGMNRGNEQFF.